A single sample is the source of the 15 T cell receptor beta chains below, sequenced in a study of response to subunit inactivated influenza vaccine. In TCRdb, the RT-PCR reads were re-called with MiXCR into one record per CDR3 protein. The table shows around 750,000 distinct CDR3 sequences, with approximately 22% occurring only once. This specimen consisted of PBMCs from blood, obtained around 5 days after vaccination. All receptors derive from a man between 50 and 59 years old who received an inactivated influenza vaccine.

This clonotype has just a few counts. J is TRBJ2-1 and V is TRBV6-2 or TRBV6-3; tentatively, D is TRBD2 (5 bases). The CDR3 is 18 residues long. V was cut by 8 bases and J by 4 bases, with 27 bases left in between. The V gene's germline CDR1 is MNHEY and CDR2 SVGEGT. The CDR3 loop reads CASPQSVPATKGYNEQFF. CDR3 bases: TGTGCCAGCCCCCAGTCTGTCCCGGCGACTAAAGGATACAATGAGCAGTTCTTC.

This clonotype was counted a few times. The genes are TRBV2 and TRBJ2-1; D unclear. Germline V gene sequence: CDR1 SNHLY, CDR2 FYNNEI. The CDR3 spans 13 residues. V was pared by 8 bases and J by 4 bases, with 12 bases between. The CDR3 sequence: CASQIRAYNEQFF. Here the CDR3 DNA reads TGTGCCAGCCAAATAAGGGCTTACAATGAGCAGTTCTTC.

The chain joins TRBV5-1 to TRBJ2-4, with TRBD2 identical over 9 bases. The CDR3 consists of 17 residues. Germline CDR1 is SGHRS and CDR2 is YFSETQ. The ends lost 1 base at V and 4 bases at J; junction bases unmatched: 9. The CDR3 reads CASSLNSGREGKNIQYF. CDR3 nucleotides: TGCGCCAGCAGCTTGAATTCCGGGCGGGAGGGAAAAAACATTCAGTACTTC.

In this sample, this clonotype turned up a few times. The chain carries TRBV20-1 and TRBJ2-2; D may be TRBD2 (5 bases). CDR1 and CDR2 (germline): DFQATT, SNEGSKA (reference sequence). Deletions cut 3 bases from V and 4 bases from J, with 9 bases between. CDR3 length equals 13 residues. The CDR3: CSASWESTGELFF. The CDR3 coding sequence is TGCAGTGCTAGTTGGGAGAGCACCGGGGAGCTGTTTTTT.

This clonotype appeared many times. Relative to the germline gene, one junction end is altered; a read error may explain this. V and J are TRBV12-3 or TRBV12-4 and TRBJ2-1; 9 nucleotides line up with TRBD1. The length of the CDR3 is 15 residues. The CDR3 nucleotides read TGTGCCAGCACCAAAGACAGGGGGTTGATCAATGAGCAATTCTTC. Translating it yields CASTKDRGLINEQFF.

The table lists this clonotype with a few counts. The chain employs TRBV20-1 and TRBJ1-4; no clear D. The CDR3 is 15 amino acids. CDR1 is DFQATT and CDR2 is SNEGSKA in the germline V gene (reference sequence). Between the trimmed V and J ends, which lost 5 bases and 7 bases, there was a span of 20 bases. The CDR3 bases are TGCAGTGCTCTTAGAGGTCCGGAGGGCGGTGAAAAACTGTTTTTT. It translates to CSALRGPEGGEKLFF.

This clonotype was recorded at least ten times. The genes are TRBV10-3 and TRBJ2-5; D is ambiguous. There are 14 residues in the CDR3. With 6 bases removed from V and 5 bases from J, the gap between germline ends came to 16 bases. Germline V gene sequence: CDR1 ENHRY, CDR2 SYGVKD. CDR3 sequence: CAIRGSRVDETQYF. In DNA form, the CDR3 reads TGTGCCATCAGGGGATCACGGGTGGATGAGACCCAGTACTTC.

This clonotype was seen more than once but under ten times. This chain uses TRBV5-1 with TRBJ2-2; 11 positions match TRBD1. The V segment lost 4 bases and the J segment 6 bases; nucleotides outside the gene matches: 14. Per germline, CDR1 SGHRS and CDR2 YFSETQ. CDR3 length: 18 amino acids. The CDR3 loop reads CASSPTERTGGFAGELFF. The DNA for the CDR3 is TGCGCCAGCAGCCCAACCGAAAGGACAGGGGGCTTCGCCGGGGAGCTGTTTTTT. The complete variable domain, with remaining parts taken from reference TRBV5-1 and TRBJ2-2, reads KAGVTQTPRYLIKTRGQQVTLSCSPISGHRSVSWYQQTPGQGLQFLFEYFSETQRNKGNFPGRFSGRQFSNSRSEMNVSTLELGDSALYLCASSPTERTGGFAGELFFGEGSRLTVL.

This clonotype came up a few times. The chain links TRBV28 to TRBJ2-7; D could derive from TRBD1 or TRBD2 (5 bases each). Trimming cost V 2 bases and J 0 bases, with 11 bases left between them. This CDR3 has 15 amino acids. CDR1 is MDHEN, CDR2 SYDVKM, per germline. The CDR3 region is CASSLIRGASYEQYF. CDR3 DNA sequence: TGTGCCAGCAGTTTAATTAGAGGGGCCTCCTACGAGCAGTACTTC. Drawing the rest from reference TRBV28 and TRBJ2-7, the complete variable domain is DVKVTQSSRYLVKRTGEKVFLECVQDMDHENMFWYRQDPGLGLRLIYFSYDVKMKEKGDIPEGYSVSREKKERFSLILESASTNQTSMYLCASSLIRGASYEQYFGPGTRLTVT.

This clonotype occurred many times. This sequence joins TRBV12-3 or TRBV12-4 and TRBJ2-3, with 12 positions matching TRBD2. CDR3 length: 14 residues. Trimming at V came to 6 bases and at J to 3 bases, leaving 1 base not matched to a gene. The CDR3 sequence is CASRLAGGTDTQYF. For the CDR3, the DNA is TGTGCCAGCAGACTAGCGGGGGGAACAGATACGCAGTATTTT.

The chain has TRBV2 and TRBJ1-1, with unresolved D. V lost 3 bases to trimming and J lost 6 bases, with 5 bases between them. The length of the CDR3 is 11 residues. Germline loops: CDR1 SNHLY, CDR2 FYNNEI. The DNA for the CDR3 is TGTGCCAGCAGTGACGGCTCTGAAGCTTTCTTT. Protein: CASSDGSEAFF.

This clonotype was observed many times. The chain joins TRBV12-3 or TRBV12-4 to TRBJ2-5, with TRBD1 as a possible D gene (5 bases). The CDR3 is 13 residues long. V lost 5 bases to trimming and J lost 6 bases, with 13 bases between them. This chain's CDR3 is CASSVSTDKTQYF. The CDR3 DNA reads TGTGCCAGCAGTGTCTCGACAGATAAGACCCAGTACTTC.

This clonotype turned up a few times. J is TRBJ2-5 and V is TRBV29-1; perhaps TRBD1 as D (5 bases). The CDR3 sequence is 10 residues long. Germline CDR1 reads SQVTM; CDR2 reads ANQGSEA. V lost 4 bases, J lost 5 bases, and 5 bases lay in between. CDR3 bases: TGCAGCGTTGCAGGGGAGACCCAGTACTTC. Its protein product is CSVAGETQYF.

The chain couples TRBV29-1 to TRBJ1-5; D unresolved. This CDR3 is 13 amino acids long. Germline V gives CDR1 SQVTM, CDR2 ANQGSEA. The germline V and J ends were trimmed by 4 bases and 0 bases, with 7 bases remaining between them. CDR3 coding DNA: TGCAGCGTTGCCGACTATAGCAATCAGCCCCAGCATTTT. This translates into CSVADYSNQPQHF. Full variable domain (missing parts from reference TRBV29-1 and TRBJ1-5): SAVISQKPSRDICQRGTSLTIQCQVDSQVTMMFWYRQQPGQSLTLIATANQGSEATYESGFVIDKFPISRPNLTFSTLTVSNMSPEDSSIYLCSVADYSNQPQHFGDGTRLSIL.

The rearrangement joins TRBV20-1 to TRBJ2-7, with TRBD2 matching 16 bases. Germline CDR1 reads DFQATT; CDR2 reads SNEGSKA (reference sequence). The V gene end was trimmed by 5 bases and the J gene end by 4 bases; junction bases not matched to a gene: 11. CDR3 length: 17 residues. The CDR3: CSAAGTSGRARVYEQYF. CDR3 in DNA: TGCAGTGCTGCCGGGACTAGCGGGAGGGCTAGGGTGTACGAGCAGTACTTC.